These 10 T cell receptor beta chains share one sample of origin, sequenced in a study of somatic mutations in cytotoxic T cells in rheumatoid arthritis. The table came from immunoSEQ multiplex PCR; TCRdb's copy has only in-frame clones and leaves some out. The sample has more than 15,000 clones, about 68% seen once; the top ten hold approximately 5%. Material for sequencing was CD8+ T cells sorted from blood. All receptors come from a man between 60 and 75 years old in good health.

This chain joins TRBV7-8 and TRBJ2-1; D unresolved. The germline CDR1 and CDR2 sequences are SGHVS and FQNEAQ. Trimming left V 0 bases short and J 10 bases short, with 10 bases between. The CDR3 has 13 residues. The DNA of the CDR3 is TGTGCCAGCAGCTTAGCTCGTCGTCTGGAGCAGTTCTTC. Translated, it gives CASSLARRLEQFF.

To note about this clone: A read error may account for a junction end that differs from germline. V usage is TRBV18 and J usage is TRBJ2-3; D gene unclear. Germline V lookup: CDR1 KGHSH, CDR2 LQKENI. The CDR3 has 15 residues. In nucleotides, the CDR3 is TGTGCCAGCCCACCAGGAGTATACCGCACAGATACGCAGTATTTT. This encodes CASPPGVYRTDTQYF.

The chain employs TRBV28 and TRBJ1-4; TRBD1 agrees at 9 bases. The CDR3 loop spans 15 amino acids. V gave up 5 bases and J gave up 5 bases; unmatched junction bases: 6. Germline V CDR1 and CDR2: MDHEN, SYDVKM. CDR3 protein: CASSPTGTGNEKLFF. As DNA, the CDR3 is TGTGCCAGCAGTCCTACCGGGACAGGGAATGAAAAACTGTTTTTT.

The chain couples TRBV27 to TRBJ2-2, with TRBD2 as a possible D gene (6 bases). The CDR3 runs to 17 residues. The ends were cut back, 2 bases at V and 1 base at J, with 14 bases in the middle. The germline gives CDR1 MNHEY, CDR2 SMNVEV (reference sequence). The CDR3 sequence is CASSLTWVAVNTGELFF. For the CDR3, the DNA is TGTGCCAGCAGTTTAACATGGGTAGCGGTGAACACCGGGGAGCTGTTTTTT.

The chain links TRBV4-3 to TRBJ2-1; unclear D gene. Germline V gene lookup returns CDR1 LGHNA and CDR2 YSLEER. The CDR3 sequence is 15 residues long. Trimming cost V 0 bases and J 0 bases, with 6 bases left between them. CDR3 protein: CASSQDPPSYNEQFF. The DNA of the CDR3 is TGCGCCAGCAGCCAAGATCCTCCCTCCTACAATGAGCAGTTCTTC.

The chain has TRBV13 and TRBJ2-1; a possible D gene is TRBD2 (6 bases). CDR1 and CDR2 from the germline V gene are PRHDT and FYEKMQ (reference sequence). Between the trimmed V and J ends, which lost 3 bases and 5 bases, there was a span of 8 bases. CDR3 length equals 13 residues. The CDR3 loop is CASSFGGDNEQFF. The DNA for the CDR3 is TGTGCCAGCAGCTTCGGAGGGGACAATGAGCAGTTCTTC.

This sequence joins TRBV27 and TRBJ2-1; 10 nucleotides line up with TRBD1. Losses at the gene ends were 5 bases for V and 4 bases for J; bases not matched to a gene: 20. Germline-derived CDR1 and CDR2 are MNHEY and SMNVEV (reference sequence). CDR3 length: 20 residues. In nucleotides, the CDR3 is TGTGCCAGCAGTCCAAGGGACAGGGGAACTCGGGGGGATCCTTACAATGAGCAGTTCTTC. The encoded protein is CASSPRDRGTRGDPYNEQFF.

The chain is built from TRBV6-6 and TRBJ2-7; tentatively, D is TRBD1 (5 bases). V lost 6 bases to trimming and J lost 3 bases, with 15 bases between them. The CDR3 has 14 amino acids. CDR1 MNHNY and CDR2 SVGAGI come from the germline V gene (reference sequence). CDR3 DNA sequence: TGTGCCAGCAGGACCGTCGACAGCTTCTACGAGCAGTACTTC. It translates to CASRTVDSFYEQYF.

The chain combines TRBV7-2 with TRBJ2-1, with TRBD1 matching 11 bases. The CDR3 runs to 16 residues. Trimming took 5 bases from V and 6 from J; bases not matched to a gene: 9. Germline V gene sequence: CDR1 SGHTA, CDR2 FQGNSA. The CDR3 spells CASSPWGTGGFNEQFF. The CDR3 DNA reads TGTGCCAGCAGCCCTTGGGGGACAGGGGGGTTCAATGAGCAGTTCTTC.

This clone was found once. This rearrangement joins TRBV15 to TRBJ2-3; TRBD2 matches at 10 bases. The CDR3 is 17 residues long. V shed 1 base and J 4 bases; nucleotides not matched to a gene: 8. Germline V gene lookup returns CDR1 LNHNV and CDR2 YYDKDF (reference sequence). Written as DNA, the CDR3 is TGTGCCACCAGCAGAGGGGGACTAGCGCGTTTCGCAGATACGCAGTATTTT. Amino acid sequence: CATSRGGLARFADTQYF.